Each of the 2 T cell receptor beta chains below was sequenced from the same sample in a study of blood T cell repertoires in COVID-19. Method: immunoSEQ multiplex PCR; TCRdb's copy keeps in-frame clones and lacks some. The sample holds around 93,000 clones, about 80% seen once. The sequenced sample was peripheral blood. The receptors stem from a man in his sixties with acute or convalescent COVID-19.

The chain uses TRBV19 and TRBJ2-1; 13 positions agree with TRBD2. The J segment lost 9 bases and the V segment lost 3 bases, leaving 5 bases of the junction unmatched. The CDR3 runs 15 residues. Germline values: CDR1 LNHDA, CDR2 SQIVND (reference sequence). CDR3 sequence (DNA): TGTGCCAGTAGTATTAGGACTAGCGGGAGAGGTGAGCAGTTCTTC. Its protein is CASSIRTSGRGEQFF.

The chain links TRBV11-2 to TRBJ1-5; TRBD1 might be the D (5 bases). Germline assignment: CDR1 SGHAT and CDR2 FQNNGV. Trimming left V 5 bases short and J 5 bases short, with 13 bases between. The CDR3 is 14 amino acids. CDR3 sequence reads: CASSDDRLYQPQHF. The CDR3 DNA is TGTGCCAGCAGCGACGACAGACTCTATCAGCCCCAGCATTTT.